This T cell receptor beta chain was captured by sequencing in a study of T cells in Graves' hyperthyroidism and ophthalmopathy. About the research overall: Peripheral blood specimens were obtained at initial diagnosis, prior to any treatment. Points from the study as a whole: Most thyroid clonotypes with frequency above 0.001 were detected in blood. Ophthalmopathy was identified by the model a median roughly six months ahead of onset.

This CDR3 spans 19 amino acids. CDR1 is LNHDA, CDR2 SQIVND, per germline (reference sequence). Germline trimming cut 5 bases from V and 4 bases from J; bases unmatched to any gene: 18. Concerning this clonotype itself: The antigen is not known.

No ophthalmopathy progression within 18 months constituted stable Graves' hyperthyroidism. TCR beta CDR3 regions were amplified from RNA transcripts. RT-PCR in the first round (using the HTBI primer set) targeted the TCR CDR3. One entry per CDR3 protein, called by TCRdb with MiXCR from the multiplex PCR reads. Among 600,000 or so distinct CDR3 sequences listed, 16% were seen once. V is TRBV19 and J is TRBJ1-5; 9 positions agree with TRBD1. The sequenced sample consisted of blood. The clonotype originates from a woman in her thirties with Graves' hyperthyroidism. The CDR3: CASSPNIYPGQGFNQPQHF. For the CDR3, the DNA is TGTGCCAGTAGTCCGAACATATATCCGGGACAGGGATTTAATCAGCCCCAGCATTTT.